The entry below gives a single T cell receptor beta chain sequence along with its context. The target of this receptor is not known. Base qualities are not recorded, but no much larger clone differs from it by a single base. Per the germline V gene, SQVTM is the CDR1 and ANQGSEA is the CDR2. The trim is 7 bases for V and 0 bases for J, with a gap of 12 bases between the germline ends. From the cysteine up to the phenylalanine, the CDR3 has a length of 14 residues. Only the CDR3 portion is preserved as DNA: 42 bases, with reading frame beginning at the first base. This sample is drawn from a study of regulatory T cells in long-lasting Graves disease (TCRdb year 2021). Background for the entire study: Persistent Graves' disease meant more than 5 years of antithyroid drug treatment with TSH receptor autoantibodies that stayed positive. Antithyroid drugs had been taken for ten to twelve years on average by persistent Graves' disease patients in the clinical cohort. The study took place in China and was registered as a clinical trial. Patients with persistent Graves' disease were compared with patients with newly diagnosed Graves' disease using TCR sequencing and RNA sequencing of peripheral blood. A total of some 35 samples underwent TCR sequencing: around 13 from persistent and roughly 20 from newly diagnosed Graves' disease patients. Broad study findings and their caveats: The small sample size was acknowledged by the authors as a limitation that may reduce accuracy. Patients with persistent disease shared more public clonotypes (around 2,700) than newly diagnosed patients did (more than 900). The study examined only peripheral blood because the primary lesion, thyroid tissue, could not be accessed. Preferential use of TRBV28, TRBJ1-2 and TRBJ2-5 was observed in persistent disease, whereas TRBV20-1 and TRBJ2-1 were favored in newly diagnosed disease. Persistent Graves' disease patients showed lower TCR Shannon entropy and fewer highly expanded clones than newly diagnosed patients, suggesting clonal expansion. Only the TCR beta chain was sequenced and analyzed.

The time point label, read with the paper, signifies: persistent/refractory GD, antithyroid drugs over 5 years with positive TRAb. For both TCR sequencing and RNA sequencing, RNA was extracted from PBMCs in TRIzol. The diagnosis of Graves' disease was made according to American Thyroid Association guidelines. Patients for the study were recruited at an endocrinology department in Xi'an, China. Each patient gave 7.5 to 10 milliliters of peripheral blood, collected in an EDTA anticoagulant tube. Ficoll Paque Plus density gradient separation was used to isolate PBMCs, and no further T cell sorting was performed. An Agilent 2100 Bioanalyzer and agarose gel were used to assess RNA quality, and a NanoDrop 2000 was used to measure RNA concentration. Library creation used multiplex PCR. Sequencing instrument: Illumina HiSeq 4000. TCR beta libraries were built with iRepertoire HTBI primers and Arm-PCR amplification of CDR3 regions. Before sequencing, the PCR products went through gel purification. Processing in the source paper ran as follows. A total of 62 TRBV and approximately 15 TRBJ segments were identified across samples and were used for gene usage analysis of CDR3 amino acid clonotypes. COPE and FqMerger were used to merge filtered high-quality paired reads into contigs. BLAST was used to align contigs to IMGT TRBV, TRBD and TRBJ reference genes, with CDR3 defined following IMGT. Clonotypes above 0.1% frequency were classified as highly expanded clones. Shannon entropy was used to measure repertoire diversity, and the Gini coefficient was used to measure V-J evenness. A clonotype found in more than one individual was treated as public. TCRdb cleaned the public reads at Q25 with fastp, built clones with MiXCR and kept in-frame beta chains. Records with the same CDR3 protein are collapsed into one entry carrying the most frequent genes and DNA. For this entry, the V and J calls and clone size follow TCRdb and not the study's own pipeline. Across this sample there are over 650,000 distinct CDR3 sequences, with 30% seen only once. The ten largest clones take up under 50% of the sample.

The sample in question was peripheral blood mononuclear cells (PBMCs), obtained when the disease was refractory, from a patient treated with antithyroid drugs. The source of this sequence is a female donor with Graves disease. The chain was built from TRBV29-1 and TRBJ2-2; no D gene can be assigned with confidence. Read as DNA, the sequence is TGCAGCGCTAAAGCCAGAGCGAACACCGGGGAGCTGTTTTTT. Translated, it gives CSAKARANTGELFF.